This TCR beta chain came from a study of shared clonotypes between healthy human individuals. General study points: Clonotypes that were shared across a handful of donors made up around 5% of naive CD4 clonotypes.

The naive CD8 population came from CD45RO-negative cells selected for CCR7, without terminally differentiated effector memory CD45RA+ cells. Details on this clone: Its specificity is unknown.

Here immunoSEQ multiplex PCR was the method, and the copy in TCRdb shows in-frame clones only, minus some. The sample consists of about 680,000 clones, 92% of them appearing once. Germline CDR1 is ENHRY and CDR2 is SYGVKD. The J segment lost 3 bases and the V segment lost 5 bases, leaving 10 bases of the junction unmatched. The CDR3 covers 16 residues. The chain has TRBV10-3 and TRBJ2-3; 8 bases map to TRBD2. The sample was naive CD8+ T cells sorted from blood. This receptor was obtained from a man aged 25-45 years in good health. For the CDR3, the DNA is TGTGCCATCAGTCCGGGAGCGGGAGTGGATACAGATACGCAGTATTTT. Translation: CAISPGAGVDTDTQYF.